This paragraph reports one T cell receptor beta chain. Per the authors' pipeline: Using reference gene primer amplification, nucleated cell counts were estimated. TCRdb's copy holds only in-frame clones and misses some; the assay was immunoSEQ multiplex PCR. V and J calls and clone size are as listed in that table; D and trimming were resolved from the DNA. Of 56,000 or so clones in the sample, 84% were seen once. The CDR3 covers 15 residues. CDR1 and CDR2 from the germline V gene are SGHNT and YENEEA. The ends lost 1 base at V and 5 bases at J; junction bases unmatched: 5. The data were obtained in a study of blood T cell repertoires in COVID-19. Study details: PBMCs, B-cell-depleted T cells, or T cells were the source of the cDNA or gDNA that made up the material.

The sample taken for sequencing was peripheral blood. The genes are TRBV11-3 and TRBJ2-5; 9 positions match TRBD2. The receptor comes from a woman aged 80 or older with acute or convalescent COVID-19. The CDR3 DNA is TGTGCCAGCAGCTTAGGCCTTGGGACTAGCGAGACCCAGTACTTC. Amino acid sequence: CASSLGLGTSETQYF.